These 21 T cell receptor beta chains came from one sample sequenced in a study of blood T cell repertoires in COVID-19. Clones were sequenced by immunoSEQ multiplex PCR, and TCRdb holds only the in-frame ones, with some missing. The data contain hundreds of thousands of clones, 85% of them singletons. Sequencing used peripheral blood. The receptors here all came from a woman younger than 30 with acute or convalescent COVID-19.

V and J are TRBV6-4 and TRBJ1-6; D ambiguous. Trimming shortened V by 3 bases and J by 10 bases, and 10 bases separated the two germline ends. The germline CDR1 and CDR2 sequences are MRHNA and SNTAGT. The CDR3 runs to 13 residues. The DNA for the CDR3 is TGTGCCAGCAGTGAAAGGGAGAGATCACCCCTCCACTTT. Amino acids: CASSERERSPLHF.

This chain uses TRBV28 with TRBJ2-3; 8 bases align to TRBD2. CDR3 length: 14 amino acids. Germline V gives CDR1 MDHEN, CDR2 SYDVKM. Trimming at V came to 3 bases and at J to 5 bases, leaving 4 bases not matched to a gene. CDR3 protein: CASSLGLVQDTQYF. The CDR3 DNA reads TGTGCCAGCAGTTTGGGACTAGTCCAAGATACGCAGTATTTT.

This sequence joins TRBV15 and TRBJ2-3; TRBD1 aligns across 10 bases. This CDR3 has 18 amino acids. Germline CDR1 reads LNHNV; CDR2 reads YYDKDF (reference sequence). V lost 3 bases to trimming and J lost 2 bases; unmatched junction nucleotides: 11. Written as DNA, the CDR3 is TGTGCCACCAGCAGGCTGGGACAGGGGAGCCCAGCCACAGATACGCAGTATTTT. Amino acids: CATSRLGQGSPATDTQYF.

V and J are TRBV27 and TRBJ1-1; TRBD1 aligns across 11 bases. The CDR3 has 14 residues. V lost 4 bases, J lost 5 bases, and 3 bases stayed unmatched. CDR1 is MNHEY, CDR2 SMNVEV, per germline (reference sequence). The CDR3 DNA reads TGTGCCAGCAGTTCCGGACAGGGGGCGACTGAAGCTTTCTTT. Protein: CASSSGQGATEAFF.

The CDR3: CASSPGQGPQETQYF. CDR3 coding DNA: TGTGCCAGCAGTCCGGGACAGGGGCCTCAAGAGACCCAGTACTTC. The chain joins TRBV7-9 to TRBJ2-5, with TRBD1 matching 10 bases. CDR1 SEHNR and CDR2 FQNEAQ come from the germline V gene (reference sequence). The CDR3 spans 15 residues. Unmatched junction bases numbered 6, after V lost 6 bases and J lost 2 bases.

The chain is built from TRBV19 and TRBJ1-1, with D perhaps TRBD1 (5 bases). Germline CDR1 is LNHDA and CDR2 is SQIVND (reference sequence). The CDR3 covers 14 residues. V lost 7 bases and J 1 base, leaving 13 bases between the germline ends. This chain's CDR3 is CASMVGASNTEAFF. The CDR3 DNA follows: TGTGCCAGTATGGTAGGGGCCTCGAACACTGAAGCTTTCTTT.

This chain links TRBV5-1 with TRBJ1-3; D gene ambiguous. The CDR3 spans 16 residues. CDR1 and CDR2 from the germline V gene are SGHRS and YFSETQ. Trimming took off 4 bases at V and 0 bases at J, with 14 bases between the two ends. CDR3 protein: CASSIGQSSSGNTIYF. CDR3 nucleotides: TGCGCCAGCAGCATTGGGCAGTCCTCCTCTGGAAACACCATATATTTT.

This clone turned up a few times. The chain recombines TRBV5-1 with TRBJ1-5; D might be TRBD1 (6 bases). The CDR3 sequence is 13 residues long. Trimming stripped 5 bases from V and 5 bases from J, with 11 bases between. Per the germline V gene, CDR1 is SGHRS and CDR2 is YFSETQ. Here the CDR3 reads CASRRDTDQPQHF. The CDR3 DNA sequence: TGCGCCAGCAGAAGGGACACCGATCAGCCCCAGCATTTT.

This rearrangement joins TRBV2 to TRBJ2-3; 9 bases are shared with TRBD2. V shed 7 bases and J 2 bases; nucleotides not matched to a gene: 13. Looked up from germline, CDR1 is SNHLY and CDR2 is FYNNEI. The CDR3 spans 17 residues. The CDR3 region is CASNLILTSGYTDTQYF. CDR3 DNA sequence: TGTGCCAGCAACTTGATATTGACTAGCGGATACACAGATACGCAGTATTTT.

The CDR3 spells CASSILQGWVVATNEKLFF. In DNA form, the CDR3 reads TGTGCCAGCAGTATACTACAGGGGTGGGTAGTTGCAACTAATGAAAAACTGTTTTTT. The V gene is TRBV28, the J gene TRBJ1-4; 7 bases match TRBD1. Germline CDR1 reads MDHEN; CDR2 reads SYDVKM. Trimming removed 5 bases from V and 0 bases from J; junction bases left unmatched: 15. This CDR3 has 19 amino acids.

V usage is TRBV9 and J usage is TRBJ1-1, with D unresolved. This CDR3 contains 12 residues. The germline gives CDR1 SGDLS, CDR2 YYNGEE. Trimming shortened V by 3 bases and J by 5 bases, and 8 bases separated the two germline ends. The CDR3 DNA follows: TGTGCCAGCAGCGAAGGAGGGACTGAAGCTTTCTTT. Translation: CASSEGGTEAFF.

This clone was seen more than once but under ten times. The chain carries TRBV4-1 and TRBJ1-5; the D gene is possibly TRBD1 (6 bases). V was clipped by 1 base and J by 6 bases, with 13 bases between them. This CDR3 is 15 amino acids long. CDR1 and CDR2 (germline): MGHRA, YSYEKL. The CDR3 sequence is CASSQGDRMIQPQHF. CDR3 coding DNA: TGCGCCAGCAGCCAAGGAGACAGGATGATTCAGCCCCAGCATTTT.

This clone was detected a few times. V gene TRBV7-9 combines with J gene TRBJ1-2; TRBD1 might be the D (5 bases). V gave up 6 bases and J gave up 4 bases, with 12 bases separating them. Germline CDR1 and CDR2: SEHNR and FQNEAQ (reference sequence). The CDR3 runs to 13 residues. This CDR3 reads CASSPWRGYGYTF. CDR3 nucleotides: TGTGCCAGCAGTCCGTGGAGGGGCTATGGCTACACCTTC. Together with reference TRBV7-9 and TRBJ1-2, the CDR3 gives the full variable domain: DTGVSQNPRHKITKRGQNVTFRCDPISEHNRLYWYRQTLGQGPEFLTYFQNEAQLEKSRLLSDRFSAERPKGSFSTLEIQRTEQGDSAMYLCASSPWRGYGYTFGSGTRLTVV.

CDR3 sequence (DNA): TGTGCCAGCAGTACCTACCGGGGGACCGGGGAGCTGTTTTTT. This codes for CASSTYRGTGELFF. V usage is TRBV2 and J usage is TRBJ2-2, with D perhaps matching TRBD2 (6 bases). Germline-derived CDR1 and CDR2 are SNHLY and FYNNEI. There are 14 residues in the CDR3. The ends were cut back, 5 bases at V and 5 bases at J, with 12 bases in the middle.

The chain couples TRBV6-2 or TRBV6-3 to TRBJ2-5, with D tentatively TRBD1 (6 bases). The CDR3 covers 14 residues. In germline, CDR1 is MNHEY, CDR2 SVGEGT. The V gene lost 6 bases and the J gene lost 1 base, with 12 bases spanning the gap. The CDR3 here is CASSQTGPQETQYF. In nucleotides, the CDR3 is TGTGCCAGCAGCCAAACAGGGCCCCAAGAGACCCAGTACTTC.

In nucleotides, the CDR3 is TGTGCCAGCTCCCGACAGGGGGTTAGCGAAAAACTGTTTTTT. Its protein is CASSRQGVSEKLFF. The V gene is TRBV5-4, the J gene TRBJ1-4; 9 positions agree with TRBD1. Germline V gives CDR1 SGHNT, CDR2 YYREEE (reference sequence). V was pared by 7 bases and J by 8 bases, with 9 bases of the junction left unmatched. This CDR3 region has 14 residues. Combining the CDR3 with reference TRBV5-4 and TRBJ1-4 gives the whole variable domain ETGVTQSPTHLIKTRGQQVTLRCSSQSGHNTVSWYQQALGQGPQFIFQYYREEENGRGNFPPRFSGLQFPNYSSELNVNALELDDSALYLCASSRQGVSEKLFFGSGTQLSVL.

This chain links TRBV27 with TRBJ1-1, with D perhaps matching TRBD1 (6 bases). Germline-derived CDR1 and CDR2 are MNHEY and SMNVEV (reference sequence). The CDR3 is 14 amino acids. V was pared by 4 bases and J by 2 bases, with 11 bases between. CDR3 region: CASSSWGPNTEAFF. The DNA for the CDR3 is TGTGCCAGCAGTTCTTGGGGGCCTAACACTGAAGCTTTCTTT.

This chain joins TRBV27 and TRBJ1-6; TRBD1 might be the D (6 bases). Trimming stripped 4 bases from V and 4 bases from J, with 11 bases between. Germline CDR1 is MNHEY and CDR2 is SMNVEV (reference sequence). The CDR3 runs to 15 residues. The CDR3 DNA follows: TGTGCCAGCAGTTCTGGACAGTTTTATAATTCACCCCTCCACTTT. It encodes CASSSGQFYNSPLHF.

The chain couples TRBV7-3 to TRBJ2-1; 10 positions match TRBD2. The germline V gene encodes CDR1 SGHTA and CDR2 FQGTGA. J was trimmed by 2 bases and V by 5 bases; bases with no gene match: 3. The CDR3 sequence is 15 residues long. CDR3: CASSPGLAAYNEQFF. The CDR3 bases are TGTGCCAGCAGCCCCGGACTAGCGGCCTACAATGAGCAGTTCTTC.

CDR3 sequence reads: CASSAEDRAQGNTIYF. The CDR3 region has the DNA TGTGCCAGCAGCGCCGAGGACAGGGCGCAAGGAAACACCATATATTTT. The rearrangement links TRBV7-9 to TRBJ1-3; TRBD1 matches at 8 bases. The CDR3 contains 16 residues. Losses at the gene ends were 5 bases for V and 4 bases for J; bases not matched to a gene: 10. CDR1 SEHNR and CDR2 FQNEAQ come from the germline V gene (reference sequence).

Comments on this clone: Within the sample, other DNA sequences also encode this same CDR3. V and J are TRBV10-3 and TRBJ2-7; D may be TRBD1 (7 bases). The CDR3 extends over 13 amino acids. The V end lost 3 bases, the J end lost 5 bases, and 11 bases lay between the germline ends. The germline V gene encodes CDR1 ENHRY and CDR2 SYGVKD. CDR3 protein: CAISEDREDEQYF. The CDR3 DNA sequence: TGTGCCATCAGTGAAGACAGGGAGGACGAGCAGTACTTC.